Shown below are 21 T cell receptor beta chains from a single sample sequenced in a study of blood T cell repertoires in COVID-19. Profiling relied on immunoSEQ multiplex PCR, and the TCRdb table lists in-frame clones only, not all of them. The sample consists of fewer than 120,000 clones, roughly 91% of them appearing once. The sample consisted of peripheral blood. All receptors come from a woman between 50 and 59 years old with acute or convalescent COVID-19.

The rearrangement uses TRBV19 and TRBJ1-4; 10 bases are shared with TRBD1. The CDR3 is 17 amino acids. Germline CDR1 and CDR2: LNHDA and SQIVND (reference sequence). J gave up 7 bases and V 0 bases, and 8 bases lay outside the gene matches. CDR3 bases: TGTGCCAGTAGTATAGAAGAGACAGGGGGCCGTTGTGAAAAACTGTTTTTT. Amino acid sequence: CASSIEETGGRCEKLFF.

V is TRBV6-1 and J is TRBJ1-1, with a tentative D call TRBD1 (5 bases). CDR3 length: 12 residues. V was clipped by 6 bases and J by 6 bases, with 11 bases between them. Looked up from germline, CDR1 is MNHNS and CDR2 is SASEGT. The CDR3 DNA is TGTGCCAGCAGGGACACCTCCGCTGAAGCTTTCTTT. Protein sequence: CASRDTSAEAFF.

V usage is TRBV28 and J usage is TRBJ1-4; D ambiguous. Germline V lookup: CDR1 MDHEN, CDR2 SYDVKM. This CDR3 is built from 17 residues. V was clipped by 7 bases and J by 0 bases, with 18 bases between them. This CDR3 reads CASTLAEPPATNEKLFF. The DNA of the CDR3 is TGTGCCAGCACCCTAGCTGAACCCCCTGCAACTAATGAAAAACTGTTTTTT.

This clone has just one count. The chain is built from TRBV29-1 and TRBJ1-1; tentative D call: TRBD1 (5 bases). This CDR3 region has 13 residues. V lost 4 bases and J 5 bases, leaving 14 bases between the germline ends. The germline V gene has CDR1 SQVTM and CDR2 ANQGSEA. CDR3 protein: CSVGGAGRTEAFF. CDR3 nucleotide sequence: TGCAGCGTTGGCGGGGCAGGGCGGACTGAAGCTTTCTTT.

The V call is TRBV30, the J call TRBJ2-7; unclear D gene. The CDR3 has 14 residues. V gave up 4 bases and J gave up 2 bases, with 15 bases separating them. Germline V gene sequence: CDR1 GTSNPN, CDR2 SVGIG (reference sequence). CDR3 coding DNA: TGTGCCTGGACCCCCGGCGGCCTGACCTACGAGCAGTACTTC. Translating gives CAWTPGGLTYEQYF.

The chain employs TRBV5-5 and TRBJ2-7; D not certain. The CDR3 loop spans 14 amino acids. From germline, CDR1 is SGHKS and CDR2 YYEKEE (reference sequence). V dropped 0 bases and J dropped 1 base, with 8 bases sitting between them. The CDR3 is CASSLDLSSYEQYF. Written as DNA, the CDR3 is TGTGCCAGCAGCTTGGACTTATCATCCTACGAGCAGTACTTC.

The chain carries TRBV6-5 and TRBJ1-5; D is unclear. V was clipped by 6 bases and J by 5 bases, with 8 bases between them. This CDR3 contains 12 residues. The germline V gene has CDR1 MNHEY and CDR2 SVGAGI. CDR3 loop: CASSRGDQPQHF. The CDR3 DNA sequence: TGTGCCAGCAGCCGCGGCGATCAGCCCCAGCATTTT.

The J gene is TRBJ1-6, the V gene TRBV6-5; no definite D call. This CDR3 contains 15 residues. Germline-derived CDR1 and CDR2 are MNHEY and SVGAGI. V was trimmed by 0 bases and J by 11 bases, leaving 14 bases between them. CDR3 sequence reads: CASSYSTGAGTPLHF. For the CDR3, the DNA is TGTGCCAGCAGTTACTCGACCGGTGCCGGGACACCCCTCCACTTT.

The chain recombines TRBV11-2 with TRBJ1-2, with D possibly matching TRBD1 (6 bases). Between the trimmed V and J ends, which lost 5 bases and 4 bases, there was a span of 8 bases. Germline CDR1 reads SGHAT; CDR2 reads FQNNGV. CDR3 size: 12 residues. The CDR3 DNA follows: TGTGCCAGCAGCGGGGGCGGCTATGGCTACACCTTC. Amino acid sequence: CASSGGGYGYTF. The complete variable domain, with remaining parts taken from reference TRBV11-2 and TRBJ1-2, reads EAGVAQSPRYKIIEKRQSVAFWCNPISGHATLYWYQQILGQGPKLLIQFQNNGVVDDSQLPKDRFSAERLKGVDSTLKIQPAKLEDSAVYLCASSGGGYGYTFGSGTRLTVV.

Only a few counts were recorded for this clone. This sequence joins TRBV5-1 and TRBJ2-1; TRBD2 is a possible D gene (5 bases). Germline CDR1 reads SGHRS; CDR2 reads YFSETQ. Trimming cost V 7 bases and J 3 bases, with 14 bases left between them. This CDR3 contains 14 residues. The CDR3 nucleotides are TGCGCCAGCCGGGTATTAGCGAGCTACAATGAGCAGTTCTTC. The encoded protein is CASRVLASYNEQFF.

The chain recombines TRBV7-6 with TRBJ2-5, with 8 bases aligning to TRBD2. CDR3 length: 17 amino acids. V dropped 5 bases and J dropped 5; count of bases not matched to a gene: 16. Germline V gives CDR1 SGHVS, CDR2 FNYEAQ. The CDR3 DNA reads TGTGCCAGCAGCCTCACCTCGGGACTAGGGGAGGGGGAGACCCAGTACTTC. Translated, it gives CASSLTSGLGEGETQYF.

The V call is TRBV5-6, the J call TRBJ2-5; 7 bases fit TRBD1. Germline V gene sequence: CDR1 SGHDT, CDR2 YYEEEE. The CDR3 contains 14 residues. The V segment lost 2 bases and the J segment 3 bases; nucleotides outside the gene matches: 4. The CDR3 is CASSFVDREETQYF. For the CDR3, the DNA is TGTGCCAGCAGCTTCGTTGACAGGGAAGAGACCCAGTACTTC.

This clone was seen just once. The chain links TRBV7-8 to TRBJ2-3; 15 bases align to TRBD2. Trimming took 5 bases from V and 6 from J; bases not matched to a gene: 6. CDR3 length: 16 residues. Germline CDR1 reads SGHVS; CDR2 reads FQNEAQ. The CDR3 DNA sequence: TGTGCCAGCAGCCTGGGACTAGCGGGAGGTGATGATACGCAGTATTTT. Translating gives CASSLGLAGGDDTQYF.

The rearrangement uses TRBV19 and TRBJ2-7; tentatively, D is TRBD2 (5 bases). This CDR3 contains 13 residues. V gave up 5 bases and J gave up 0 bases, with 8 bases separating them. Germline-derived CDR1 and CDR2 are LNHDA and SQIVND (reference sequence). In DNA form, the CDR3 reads TGTGCCAGTAGTGGACTGGACTCCTACGAGCAGTACTTC. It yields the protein CASSGLDSYEQYF.

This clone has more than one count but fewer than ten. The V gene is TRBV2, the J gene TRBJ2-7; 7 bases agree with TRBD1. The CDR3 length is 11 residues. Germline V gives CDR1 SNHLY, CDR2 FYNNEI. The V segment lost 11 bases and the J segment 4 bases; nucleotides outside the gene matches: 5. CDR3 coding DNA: TGTGCCGGCCGACAGGGTTACGAGCAGTACTTC. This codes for CAGRQGYEQYF.

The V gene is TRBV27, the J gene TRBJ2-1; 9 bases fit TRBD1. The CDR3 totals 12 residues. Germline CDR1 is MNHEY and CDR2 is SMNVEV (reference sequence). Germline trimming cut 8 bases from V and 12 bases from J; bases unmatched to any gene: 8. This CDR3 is CASRDRDWGQFF. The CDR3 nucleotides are TGTGCCAGCCGGGACAGGGATTGGGGGCAGTTCTTC.

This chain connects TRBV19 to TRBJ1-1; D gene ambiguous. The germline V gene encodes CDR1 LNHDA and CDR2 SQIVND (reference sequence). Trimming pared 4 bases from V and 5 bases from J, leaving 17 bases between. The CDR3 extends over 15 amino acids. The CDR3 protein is CASSTTPSSRTEAFF. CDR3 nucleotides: TGTGCCAGTAGTACCACACCCTCTTCGAGGACTGAAGCTTTCTTT.

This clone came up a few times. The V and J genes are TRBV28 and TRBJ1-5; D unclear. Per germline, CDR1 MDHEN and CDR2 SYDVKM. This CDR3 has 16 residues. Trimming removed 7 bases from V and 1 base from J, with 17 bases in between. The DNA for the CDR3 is TGTGCCAGCACTAATCTTCCGGGAAGGAGCAATCAGCCCCAGCATTTT. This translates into CASTNLPGRSNQPQHF.

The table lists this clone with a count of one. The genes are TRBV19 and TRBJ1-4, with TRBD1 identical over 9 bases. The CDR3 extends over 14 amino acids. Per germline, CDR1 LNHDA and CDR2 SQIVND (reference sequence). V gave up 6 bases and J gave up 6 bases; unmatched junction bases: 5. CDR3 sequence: CASSAGTGYEKLFF. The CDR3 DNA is TGTGCCAGTAGCGCCGGGACAGGGTATGAAAAACTGTTTTTT.

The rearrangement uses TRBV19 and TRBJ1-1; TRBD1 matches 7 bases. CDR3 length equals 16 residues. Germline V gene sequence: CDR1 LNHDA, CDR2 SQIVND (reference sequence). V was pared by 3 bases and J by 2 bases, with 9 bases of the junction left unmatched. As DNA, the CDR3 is TGTGCCAGTAGTATCTGGACAGGAGGCAAAAACACTGAAGCTTTCTTT. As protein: CASSIWTGGKNTEAFF.

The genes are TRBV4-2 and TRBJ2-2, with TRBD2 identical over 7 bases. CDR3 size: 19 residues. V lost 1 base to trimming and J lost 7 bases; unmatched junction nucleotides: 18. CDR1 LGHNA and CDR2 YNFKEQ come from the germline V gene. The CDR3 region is CASSQALWAGGSGFGELFF. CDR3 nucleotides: TGTGCCAGCAGCCAAGCCCTGTGGGCTGGCGGGAGTGGATTCGGGGAGCTGTTTTTT.